Listed here are 23 T cell receptor beta chains from one sample, sequenced in a study of vaccination and CD4 T cells after COVID-19 (dated by TCRdb to between 2021 and 2024). The antigens of these receptors remain unknown. Interpreted using the paper, the treatment or condition label stands for: approximately 9-day PBMC culture with coronavirus spike peptide pools or control peptides (ViraFEST assay). The library was made by PCR. Sequencer: Illumina iSeq 100. TCR sequencing of DNA from cultured CD4+ T cells used the Oncomine TCR Beta short-read assay at the Johns Hopkins FTIC core. TCRdb handled the public reads itself, with Q25 trimming in fastp and clone calling in MiXCR, and kept productive beta chains. CDR3 protein sequences are deduplicated, and each keeps its most common genes and DNA. This sample gives about 13,000 distinct CDR3 sequences in total; roughly a quarter of them show up just once. The ten largest clones take up roughly 30% of the sample.

The starting material was CD4+ T cells from blood, cultured in vitro, obtained before SARS-CoV-2 vaccination. The receptors originated from a human donor who received a COVID-19 vaccine.

This clonotype was recorded a few times. This rearrangement joins TRBV28 to TRBJ2-3; 11 nucleotides align to TRBD2. CDR1 is MDHEN and CDR2 is SYDVKM in the germline V gene. Unmatched junction bases numbered 14, after V lost 6 bases and J lost 0 bases. The CDR3 runs to 19 residues. CDR3 bases: TGTGCCAGCAGACCCATACTAGCGGGGGCTCTACATAGCACAGATACGCAGTATTTT. Encoded protein: CASRPILAGALHSTDTQYF. The whole variable domain, remainder taken from reference TRBV28 and TRBJ2-3, is DVKVTQSSRYLVKRTGEKVFLECVQDMDHENMFWYRQDPGLGLRLIYFSYDVKMKEKGDIPEGYSVSREKKERFSLILESASTNQTSMYLCASRPILAGALHSTDTQYFGPGTRLTVL.

This clonotype was observed a handful of times. This sequence joins TRBV7-9 and TRBJ1-5; TRBD1 matches 7 bases. From germline, CDR1 is SEHNR and CDR2 FQNEAQ (reference sequence). V lost 5 bases to trimming and J lost 8 bases; unmatched junction nucleotides: 9. The CDR3 contains 14 residues. The CDR3 nucleotides are TGTGCCAGCAGCCTTGACAGGGTGGTAAAGCCCCAGCATTTT. Amino acids: CASSLDRVVKPQHF.

The genes are TRBV20-1 and TRBJ1-2, with D maybe TRBD1 (6 bases). The CDR3 consists of 14 residues. Germline V CDR1 and CDR2: DFQATT, SNEGSKA (reference sequence). Between the trimmed V and J ends, which lost 3 bases and 1 base, there was a span of 12 bases. The chain's CDR3 is CSASGLGGNYGYTF. The CDR3 DNA reads as TGCAGTGCTAGTGGGTTAGGGGGTAACTATGGCTACACCTTC.

The V gene is TRBV18, the J gene TRBJ1-4; D is uncertain. Trimming stripped 4 bases from V and 7 bases from J, with 13 bases between. Germline V lookup: CDR1 KGHSH, CDR2 LQKENI. The CDR3 sequence is 14 residues long. CDR3 in DNA: TGTGCCAGCTCACGGCAACAGCGAACTGAAAAACTGTTTTTT. Its translation: CASSRQQRTEKLFF.

V gene TRBV11-3 combines with J gene TRBJ2-4, with 12 bases lining up with TRBD1. This CDR3 has 15 amino acids. V lost 0 bases and J lost 7; bases outside the gene matches: 1. Per the germline V gene, CDR1 is SGHNT and CDR2 is YENEEA. The CDR3 is CASSLEGQGANIQYF. Written as DNA, the CDR3 is TGTGCCAGCAGCTTAGAGGGACAGGGGGCGAACATTCAGTACTTC.

This clonotype occurred a few times. The chain links TRBV5-4 to TRBJ1-3; no definite D call. Germline loops: CDR1 SGHNT, CDR2 YYREEE (reference sequence). This CDR3 comprises 16 residues. Trimming removed 5 bases at V and 0 bases at J, with 15 bases between. CDR3 amino acids: CASSPDGPSSGNTIYF. CDR3 DNA sequence: TGTGCCAGCAGTCCTGACGGACCTAGCTCTGGAAACACCATATATTTT.

CDR3 amino acids: CSARSGFNEKLFF. DNA for the CDR3: TGCAGTGCTAGATCGGGGTTTAATGAAAAACTGTTTTTT. V and J are TRBV20-1 and TRBJ1-4; D uncertain. The length of the CDR3 is 13 residues. Trimming took 2 bases from V and 4 from J, leaving 8 bases between them. Looked up from germline, CDR1 is DFQATT and CDR2 is SNEGSKA (reference sequence).

The chain is built from TRBV24-1 and TRBJ1-2; 9 nucleotides match TRBD1. The CDR3 runs to 13 residues. Germline-derived CDR1 and CDR2 are KGHDR and SFDVKD. V shed 4 bases, J shed 8 bases, and the junction held 4 bases outside the gene matches. This chain's CDR3 is CATSDADRGGYTF. The CDR3, as DNA: TGTGCCACCAGTGACGCGGACAGGGGCGGCTACACCTTC.

This chain connects TRBV10-3 to TRBJ1-1; D not certain. V was cut by 6 bases and J by 8 bases, with 10 bases left in between. Germline lookup yields CDR1 ENHRY and CDR2 SYGVKD. The length of the CDR3 is 11 residues. CDR3 DNA sequence: TGTGCCATCAGCGAGGGATCGGAAGCTTTCTTT. This gives the protein CAISEGSEAFF.

The V call is TRBV9, the J call TRBJ2-3; possibly TRBD2 for D (5 bases). CDR1 is SGDLS and CDR2 is YYNGEE in the germline V gene. This CDR3 comprises 12 residues. Trimming took 7 bases from V and 5 from J, leaving 11 bases between them. In DNA, the CDR3 is TGTGCCAGCGGGCTAGCCGGAGATACGCAGTATTTT. Amino acid sequence: CASGLAGDTQYF.

The chain couples TRBV20-1 to TRBJ2-5; 10 nucleotides align to TRBD2. CDR1 is DFQATT, CDR2 SNEGSKA, per germline (reference sequence). Trimming at V came to 4 bases and at J to 3 bases, leaving 8 bases not matched to a gene. The CDR3 runs to 15 residues. CDR3 protein: CSAIRGAGGEETQYF. In nucleotides, the CDR3 is TGCAGTGCTATCCGCGGAGCGGGGGGGGAAGAGACCCAGTACTTC.

A few counts support this clonotype. This sequence joins TRBV19 and TRBJ1-1; tentative D call: TRBD1 (6 bases). Germline V gene lookup returns CDR1 LNHDA and CDR2 SQIVND (reference sequence). V was shortened by 6 bases and J by 4 bases, with 18 bases between the two germline ends. This CDR3 is 15 amino acids long. CDR3 sequence (DNA): TGTGCCAGTAGCGAGGGGGGGGTGGAAGGCACTGAAGCTTTCTTT. Translation gives CASSEGGVEGTEAFF.

The chain combines TRBV2 with TRBJ1-1; the D gene is possibly TRBD1 (5 bases). V was shortened by 8 bases and J by 2 bases, with 12 bases between the two germline ends. From germline, CDR1 is SNHLY and CDR2 FYNNEI. The CDR3 spans 13 residues. Here the CDR3 reads CASVRDRNTEAFF. For the CDR3, the DNA is TGTGCCAGCGTGCGGGACCGAAACACTGAAGCTTTCTTT.

This clonotype came up once. The chain uses TRBV2 and TRBJ1-4; D might be TRBD1 (5 bases). V lost 6 bases to trimming and J lost 0 bases, with 14 bases between them. Germline lookup yields CDR1 SNHLY and CDR2 FYNNEI. The CDR3 is 16 residues long. In DNA, the CDR3 is TGTGCCAGCAGCAATGGGGGTGCTGCAACTAATGAAAAACTGTTTTTT. The encoded protein is CASSNGGAATNEKLFF.

This chain links TRBV28 with TRBJ1-2, with a weak D call TRBD1 (5 bases). The germline CDR1 and CDR2 sequences are MDHEN and SYDVKM. The CDR3 length is 16 residues. Between the trimmed V and J ends, which lost 4 bases and 4 bases, there was a span of 19 bases. The CDR3 here is CASSSNSGTPLYGYTF. DNA of the CDR3: TGTGCCAGCAGTTCCAATTCCGGGACCCCCCTCTATGGCTACACCTTC.

The gene calls are TRBV20-1 and TRBJ1-6; the D gene is possibly TRBD1 (5 bases). This CDR3 region has 14 residues. Germline V gene sequence: CDR1 DFQATT, CDR2 SNEGSKA (reference sequence). The V end lost 1 base, the J end lost 9 bases, and 13 bases lay between the germline ends. Here the CDR3 reads CSARVGEGGSPLHF. The CDR3 bases are TGCAGTGCTAGAGTAGGGGAAGGAGGTTCACCCCTCCACTTT.

This clonotype occurred once. The chain couples TRBV11-2 to TRBJ1-1; no clear D gene. Trimming stripped 3 bases from V and 6 bases from J, with 14 bases between. CDR1 is SGHAT, CDR2 FQNNGV, per germline. The CDR3 is 14 residues long. CDR3 nucleotide sequence: TGTGCCAGCAGCTTTCCGGGCCCAGGCGCTGAAGCTTTCTTT. This gives the protein CASSFPGPGAEAFF. The entire variable domain, with the rest obtained from reference TRBV11-2 and TRBJ1-1, is as follows: EAGVAQSPRYKIIEKRQSVAFWCNPISGHATLYWYQQILGQGPKLLIQFQNNGVVDDSQLPKDRFSAERLKGVDSTLKIQPAKLEDSAVYLCASSFPGPGAEAFFGQGTRLTVV.

V is TRBV11-1 and J is TRBJ1-6; a weak D match, TRBD1 (6 bases). CDR3 size: 15 residues. Looked up from germline, CDR1 is SGHAT and CDR2 is FQDESV (reference sequence). Trimming cost V 5 bases and J 9 bases, with 17 bases left between them. CDR3 sequence: CASSPSRGAPSPLHF. DNA of the CDR3: TGTGCCAGCAGCCCCTCGCGGGGGGCGCCTTCACCCCTCCACTTT.

The chain couples TRBV5-5 to TRBJ2-5, with 8 bases identical to TRBD1. Germline lookup yields CDR1 SGHKS and CDR2 YYEKEE (reference sequence). This CDR3 region has 14 residues. V gave up 4 bases and J gave up 4 bases; unmatched junction bases: 6. CDR3 bases: TGTGCCAGCAGCCCGACAGGGGTCCGAGAGACCCAGTACTTC. Amino acids: CASSPTGVRETQYF.

This chain links TRBV9 with TRBJ2-5, with D maybe TRBD1 (6 bases). The CDR3 runs 15 residues. Between the trimmed V and J ends, which lost 0 bases and 1 base, there was a span of 10 bases. Per the germline V gene, CDR1 is SGDLS and CDR2 is YYNGEE. The CDR3 sequence: CASSVERTVQETQYF. CDR3 DNA sequence: TGTGCCAGCAGCGTAGAAAGGACAGTCCAAGAGACCCAGTACTTC. Full variable domain (rest looked up from reference TRBV9 and TRBJ2-5): DSGVTQTPKHLITATGQRVTLRCSPRSGDLSVYWYQQSLDQGLQFLIQYYNGEERAKGNILERFSAQQFPDLHSELNLSSLELGDSALYFCASSVERTVQETQYFGPGTRLLVL.

This clonotype was seen a few times. The chain has TRBV10-1 and TRBJ1-1; D remains unclear. There are 15 residues in the CDR3. V was cut by 2 bases and J by 1 base, with 11 bases left in between. CDR1 and CDR2 from the germline V gene are WNHNN and SYGVQD (reference sequence). The DNA of the CDR3 is TGCGCCAGCAGTGAGAATTGGGATGGGAACACTGAAGCTTTCTTT. It yields the protein CASSENWDGNTEAFF.

This clonotype was counted only a few times. The V call is TRBV6-5, the J call TRBJ2-3, with no clear D. Per germline, CDR1 MNHEY and CDR2 SVGAGI. The CDR3 has 13 residues. Trimming pared 0 bases from V and 6 bases from J, leaving 7 bases between. CDR3 residues: CASSYSSRDTQYF. CDR3 sequence (DNA): TGTGCCAGCAGTTACTCCTCAAGGGATACGCAGTATTTT.

This clonotype was picked up a small number of times. The chain combines TRBV6-1 with TRBJ1-2, with 10 positions matching TRBD1. Germline trimming cut 8 bases from V and 7 bases from J; bases unmatched to any gene: 10. Germline lookup yields CDR1 MNHNS and CDR2 SASEGT. The CDR3 length is 14 residues. The CDR3 here is CASRLGQGEAGYTF. CDR3 DNA: TGTGCCAGCCGATTAGGACAGGGGGAGGCTGGCTACACCTTC.